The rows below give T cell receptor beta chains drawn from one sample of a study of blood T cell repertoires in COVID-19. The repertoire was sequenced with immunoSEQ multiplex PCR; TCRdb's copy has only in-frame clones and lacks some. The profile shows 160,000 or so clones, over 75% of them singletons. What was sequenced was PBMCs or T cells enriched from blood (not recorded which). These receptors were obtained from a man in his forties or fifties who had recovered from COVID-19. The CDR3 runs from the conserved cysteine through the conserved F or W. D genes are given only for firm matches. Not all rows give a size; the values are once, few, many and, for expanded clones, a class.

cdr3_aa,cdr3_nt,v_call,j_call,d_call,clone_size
CASSLGLAGGTDTQYF,TGTGCCAGCAGCTTAGGTCTAGCGGGGGGGACAGATACGCAGTATTTT,TRBV7-2,TRBJ2-3,TRBD2,-
CASSARSGGGETQYF,TGTGCCAGCAGTGCCCGTAGCGGGGGGGGAGAGACCCAGTACTTC,TRBV2,TRBJ2-5,TRBD2,-
CASAQAQAGELFF,TGTGCCAGCGCCCAAGCCCAGGCCGGGGAGCTGTTTTTT,TRBV7-9,TRBJ2-2,-,-
CASSLGLAGGPDTQYF,TGTGCCAGCAGCTTAGGGCTTGCGGGGGGGCCAGATACGCAGTATTTT,TRBV11-2,TRBJ2-3,TRBD2,-
CASSLVAPSDTQYF,TGTGCCAGCAGTTTAGTAGCGCCGTCGGATACGCAGTATTTT,TRBV27,TRBJ2-3,-,-
CASTSRGGSNYGYTF,TGTGCCAGTACCTCAAGAGGGGGCTCGAACTATGGCTACACCTTC,TRBV19,TRBJ1-2,TRBD1,-
CASSPGQGKVYEQYF,TGTGCCAGTAGCCCGGGACAGGGGAAGGTATACGAGCAGTACTTC,TRBV19,TRBJ2-7,TRBD1,-
CASSYLQGETQYF,TGTGCCAGCAGCTATCTACAGGGGGAGACCCAGTACTTC,TRBV13,TRBJ2-5,TRBD1,-
CAISESSSYNSPLHF,TGTGCCATCAGTGAGAGTAGCTCCTATAATTCACCCCTCCACTTT,TRBV10-3,TRBJ1-6,-,-
CASSGNTDTQYF,TGTGCCAGCAGCGGTAACACAGATACGCAGTATTTT,TRBV9,TRBJ2-3,-,few
CASSQLPSGGPADTQYF,TGTGCCAGCAGCCAACTCCCTAGCGGGGGGCCCGCAGATACGCAGTATTTT,TRBV3-1/TRBV3-2,TRBJ2-3,TRBD2,-
CASSGTGQETQYF,TGTGCCAGCAGCGGGACAGGGCAAGAGACCCAGTACTTC,TRBV6-2/TRBV6-3,TRBJ2-5,TRBD1,few
CASSFQSGGAYEQYF,TGTGCCAGCAGTTTTCAGAGCGGGGGAGCCTACGAGCAGTACTTC,TRBV27,TRBJ2-7,TRBD2,-
CASSLSGGRYNEQFF,TGCGCCAGCAGCCTTAGCGGGGGGCGGTACAATGAGCAGTTCTTC,TRBV4-1,TRBJ2-1,TRBD2,-
CASSQVGGWAFF,TGCGCCAGCAGCCAAGTCGGCGGTTGGGCTTTCTTT,TRBV4-1,TRBJ1-1,-,-
CASGMVVGTSGLGNTEAFF,TGTGCTAGTGGTATGGTAGTGGGGACCAGCGGGCTTGGGAACACTGAAGCTTTCTTT,TRBV12-5,TRBJ1-1,-,-
CASSLNGNTIYF,TGTGCCAGCAGCCTAAATGGAAACACCATATATTTT,TRBV9,TRBJ1-3,-,-
CASSRLRQGGGYGYTF,TGTGCCAGCAGTCGTTTAAGACAGGGTGGGGGTTATGGCTACACCTTC,TRBV2,TRBJ1-2,TRBD1,once
CATSGGVSSYNEQFF,TGTGCCACCAGTGGCGGGGTAAGCTCCTACAATGAGCAGTTCTTC,TRBV24-1,TRBJ2-1,-,-
CASGVGQGIGGYTF,TGTGCCAGCGGGGTGGGACAGGGTATCGGGGGCTACACCTTC,TRBV27,TRBJ1-2,TRBD1,-
CASSFLPGLAVNEQFF,TGTGCCAGCAGCTTTTTGCCGGGACTAGCGGTCAATGAGCAGTTCTTC,TRBV7-9,TRBJ2-1,TRBD2,many
CASSLEYGAKNIQYF,TGCGCCAGCAGCTTGGAATACGGAGCCAAAAACATTCAGTACTTC,TRBV5-1,TRBJ2-4,-,-
CSAPGMYGYTF,TGCAGTGCTCCAGGGATGTATGGCTACACCTTC,TRBV20-1,TRBJ1-2,-,-
CATSEEPGTGANYTEAFF,TGTGCCACCAGTGAAGAACCGGGGACAGGGGCTAATTACACTGAAGCTTTCTTT,TRBV24-1,TRBJ1-1,TRBD1,-
CASSPGAGQVNQPQHF,TGTGCCAGCTCACCAGGCGCGGGTCAGGTCAATCAGCCCCAGCATTTT,TRBV18,TRBJ1-5,-,-
CASGPRQELTEKLFF,TGTGCCAGCGGACCTCGACAGGAGCTAACCGAAAAACTGTTTTTT,TRBV5-5,TRBJ1-4,-,-
CASSLLARGGAIADTQYF,TGTGCCAGCAGCTTACTGGCTAGGGGGGGGGCGATCGCAGATACGCAGTATTTT,TRBV7-8,TRBJ2-3,-,few
CASSFGTLGTGELFF,TGTGCCAGCAGTTTCGGGACTCTGGGCACCGGGGAGCTGTTTTTT,TRBV27,TRBJ2-2,-,-
CASSRQVSTYNEQFF,TGTGCCAGCAGCCGACAGGTTTCGACCTACAATGAGCAGTTCTTC,TRBV3-1/TRBV3-2,TRBJ2-1,-,-
CASTPQGLNTEAFF,TGTGCCAGCACCCCCCAGGGGCTGAACACTGAAGCTTTCTTT,TRBV6-5,TRBJ1-1,-,-
CASSPGGSGNTIYF,TGTGCCAGCTCCCCCGGGGGCTCTGGAAACACCATATATTTT,TRBV18,TRBJ1-3,-,-
CASSQRELMNTEAFF,TGTGCCAGCAGCCAACGCGAACTCATGAACACTGAAGCTTTCTTT,TRBV3-1/TRBV3-2,TRBJ1-1,-,-
CAWSQRTGRIGYTF,TGTGCCTGGAGCCAGCGGACAGGGAGAATTGGCTACACCTTC,TRBV30,TRBJ1-2,TRBD1,-
CASSLFPDSPTEAFF,TGCGCCAGCAGCTTGTTCCCGGACAGCCCCACTGAAGCTTTCTTT,TRBV5-1,TRBJ1-1,-,-
CASSQTGTGETQYF,TGTGCCAGCAGCCAGACAGGGACCGGCGAGACCCAGTACTTC,TRBV3-1/TRBV3-2,TRBJ2-5,TRBD1,-
CASSVGGATGNTIYF,TGTGCCAGCAGCGTAGGAGGAGCGACGGGAAACACCATATATTTT,TRBV9,TRBJ1-3,-,-